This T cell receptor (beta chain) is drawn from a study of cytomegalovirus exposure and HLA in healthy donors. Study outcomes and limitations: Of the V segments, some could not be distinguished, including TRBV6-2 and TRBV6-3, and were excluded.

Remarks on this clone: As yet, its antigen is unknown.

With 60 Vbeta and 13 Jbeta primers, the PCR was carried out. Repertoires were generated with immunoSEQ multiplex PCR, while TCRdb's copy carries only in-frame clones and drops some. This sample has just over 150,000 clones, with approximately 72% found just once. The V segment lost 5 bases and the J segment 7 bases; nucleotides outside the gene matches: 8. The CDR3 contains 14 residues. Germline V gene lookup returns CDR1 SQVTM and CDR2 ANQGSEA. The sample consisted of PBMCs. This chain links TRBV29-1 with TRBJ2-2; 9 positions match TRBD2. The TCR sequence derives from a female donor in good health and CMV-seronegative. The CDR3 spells CSVPREGRHGELFF. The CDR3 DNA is TGCAGCGTTCCGCGGGAGGGCCGACACGGGGAGCTGTTTTTT.